This entry lists 32 T cell receptor beta chains sequenced from one sample in a study of T cell repertoires in cytomegalovirus infection. Their antigen targets remain unknown. A single record per CDR3 protein comes from TCRdb applying MiXCR to the reads. The table lists around 120,000 distinct CDR3 sequences, roughly 40% of them singletons. The sample consisted of CD8+ T cells from cultured PBMCs, taken from culture after CMV antigen stimulation. Every receptor here comes from a human donor in good health (CMV status not recorded). Some clones in this sample may be carry-over from other donors' samples.

This clonotype was picked up one time. The conserved closing phenylalanine or tryptophan is absent in this CDR3, likely reflecting a read error. This chain links TRBV6-2 or TRBV6-3 with TRBJ2-5; 7 bases match TRBD1. CDR1 and CDR2 (germline): MNHEY, SVGEGT. The J segment lost 1 base and the V segment lost 2 bases, leaving 10 bases of the junction unmatched. This CDR3 is 17 amino acids long. This CDR3 reads CASSYPEFRGPQETQYC. The CDR3 DNA sequence: TGTGCCAGCAGTTACCCCGAATTTAGGGGGCCCCAAGAGACCCAGTACTGC.

The J gene is TRBJ2-1, the V gene TRBV7-6, with D maybe TRBD1 (5 bases). Trimming cost V 4 bases and J 2 bases, with 12 bases left between them. The V gene's germline CDR1 is SGHVS and CDR2 FNYEAQ. The CDR3 is 15 residues long. In DNA form, the CDR3 reads TGTGCCAGCAGCTCTGCAGGGTTAGCCTACAATGAGCAGTTCTTC. Protein product: CASSSAGLAYNEQFF.

In this sample, this clonotype turned up a few times. J is TRBJ1-1 and V is TRBV7-6; D remains unclear. V gave up 5 bases and J gave up 8 bases, with 12 bases separating them. This CDR3 has 12 residues. The V gene's germline CDR1 is SGHVS and CDR2 FNYEAQ. The CDR3 DNA is TGTGCCAGCAGCCCCCAGCCGCTAGAAGCTTTCTTT. This gives the protein CASSPQPLEAFF.

In regard to this clonotype: A much larger clonotype is one base distant, so this may be a read error. The V gene is TRBV7-2, the J gene TRBJ1-2, with 8 positions matching TRBD1. The J segment lost 4 bases and the V segment lost 4 bases, leaving 5 bases of the junction unmatched. The germline gives CDR1 SGHTA, CDR2 FQGNSA. The CDR3 is 14 residues long. CDR3: CASSSTGAIYGYTF. CDR3 nucleotides: TGTGCCAGCAGCTCGACAGGGGCGATCTATGGCTACACCTTC.

This clonotype was detected many times. As DNA, the CDR3 is TGTGCCAGCAGTCTACGCCAGACAGGAAACACTGAAGCTTTCTTT. It is translated as CASSLRQTGNTEAFF. V and J are TRBV28 and TRBJ1-1; maybe TRBD1 (6 bases). This CDR3 region has 15 residues. Trimming left V 5 bases short and J 2 bases short, with 15 bases between. Germline V gene lookup returns CDR1 MDHEN and CDR2 SYDVKM.

This clonotype was counted only a few times. This chain joins TRBV3-1 and TRBJ2-7, with 9 bases fitting TRBD1. The CDR3 loop spans 15 amino acids. V trimming: 3 bases; J trimming: 5 bases; junction bases outside the gene matches: 8. Germline V lookup: CDR1 LGHDT, CDR2 YNNKEL (reference sequence). The CDR3 loop is CASSQLGQGADEQYF. CDR3 in DNA: TGTGCCAGCAGCCAGTTGGGACAGGGTGCCGACGAGCAGTACTTC.

Written as DNA, the CDR3 is TGTGCCAGCAGCTTAAGGGACAGCGACACTGAAGCTTTCTTT. It codes for CASSLRDSDTEAFF. The chain links TRBV7-8 to TRBJ1-1, with 7 bases lining up with TRBD1. The CDR3 is made up of 14 amino acids. Germline trimming cut 2 bases from V and 3 bases from J; bases unmatched to any gene: 3. Germline CDR1 SGHVS, CDR2 FQNEAQ.

The CDR3 sequence is CATSDFRTGDNEQFF. In DNA, the CDR3 is TGTGCCACCAGTGATTTCCGGACAGGGGATAATGAGCAGTTCTTC. This rearrangement joins TRBV24-1 to TRBJ2-1; TRBD1 aligns across 9 bases. V shed 1 base and J 7 bases; nucleotides not matched to a gene: 4. This CDR3 contains 15 residues. Looked up from germline, CDR1 is KGHDR and CDR2 is SFDVKD.

This clonotype was seen a handful of times. The genes are TRBV2 and TRBJ2-1; D is uncertain. V was pared by 3 bases and J by 0 bases, with 9 bases between. CDR1 is SNHLY, CDR2 FYNNEI, per germline. The CDR3 has 15 amino acids. The CDR3 spells CASSELDSSYNEQFF. Here the CDR3 DNA reads TGTGCCAGCAGTGAGTTAGATAGCTCCTACAATGAGCAGTTCTTC.

V is TRBV6-2 or TRBV6-3 and J is TRBJ1-2; D is unresolved. The CDR3 length is 17 residues. Germline-derived CDR1 and CDR2 are MNHEY and SVGEGT. Trimming left V 1 base short and J 4 bases short, with 19 bases between. The CDR3 DNA follows: TGTGCCAGCAGTTACTGGGGAATCAGTTTGGAAAGCTATGGCTACACCTTC. Encoded protein: CASSYWGISLESYGYTF.

This clonotype turned up a few times. This chain links TRBV12-3 or TRBV12-4 with TRBJ2-1, with TRBD2 matching 9 bases. The CDR3 loop spans 15 amino acids. V lost 5 bases, J lost 4 bases, and 6 bases stayed unmatched. The CDR3 protein is CASSPERGVYNEQFF. The CDR3 DNA follows: TGTGCCAGCAGTCCTGAGCGGGGGGTATACAATGAGCAGTTCTTC.

V is TRBV7-6 and J is TRBJ2-1; no firm D call. The germline V gene encodes CDR1 SGHVS and CDR2 FNYEAQ. CDR3 size: 14 residues. Trimming took off 1 base at V and 0 bases at J, with 4 bases between the two ends. CDR3 nucleotides: TGTGCCAGCAGCTTAGACGGCTCCTACAATGAGCAGTTCTTC. Translating gives CASSLDGSYNEQFF. The full variable domain, with the rest looked up from reference TRBV7-6 and TRBJ2-1, is GAGVSQSPRYKVTKRGQDVALRCDPISGHVSLYWYRQALGQGPEFLTYFNYEAQQDKSGLPNDRFSAERPEGSISTLTIQRTEQRDSAMYRCASSLDGSYNEQFFGPGTRLTVL.

The sample holds many counts of this clonotype. The chain joins TRBV6-6 to TRBJ1-1, with TRBD1 matching over 9 bases. The CDR3 is 15 residues long. Germline V lookup: CDR1 MNHNY, CDR2 SVGAGI (reference sequence). V was pared by 0 bases and J by 7 bases, with 6 bases of the junction left unmatched. The CDR3 DNA follows: TGTGCCAGCAGTTACTCGACTGGACAGGGGTTTGAAGCTTTCTTT. Amino acid sequence: CASSYSTGQGFEAFF.

This clonotype came up a few times. V usage is TRBV19 and J usage is TRBJ1-2; a possible D gene is TRBD1 (5 bases). The V end lost 6 bases, the J end lost 1 base, and 12 bases lay between the germline ends. The CDR3 contains 14 residues. Germline V gives CDR1 LNHDA, CDR2 SQIVND (reference sequence). The chain's CDR3 is CASSQGSINYGYTF. The DNA for the CDR3 is TGTGCCAGTAGCCAGGGATCTATTAACTATGGCTACACCTTC. The full variable domain, completed using reference TRBV19 and TRBJ1-2, is DGGITQSPKYLFRKEGQNVTLSCEQNLNHDAMYWYRQDPGQGLRLIYYSQIVNDFQKGDIAEGYSVSREKKESFPLTVTSAQKNPTAFYLCASSQGSINYGYTFGSGTRLTVV.

The J gene is TRBJ1-2, the V gene TRBV28, with a possible D match to TRBD1 (5 bases). There are 14 residues in the CDR3. The germline V gene encodes CDR1 MDHEN and CDR2 SYDVKM. Trimming shortened V by 4 bases and J by 5 bases, and 14 bases separated the two germline ends. Written as DNA, the CDR3 is TGTGCCAGCAGTTCTGGGGACGCCTATTATGGCTACACCTTC. It encodes CASSSGDAYYGYTF.

The chain uses TRBV27 and TRBJ1-1; a possible D gene is TRBD1 (6 bases). Germline assignment: CDR1 MNHEY and CDR2 SMNVEV (reference sequence). This CDR3 contains 13 residues. Trimming took 2 bases from V and 10 from J, leaving 14 bases between them. This CDR3 is CASSLQGPSLAFF. CDR3 nucleotide sequence: TGTGCCAGCAGTTTACAGGGGCCCAGTTTAGCTTTCTTT.

The chain uses TRBV9 and TRBJ1-2, with 9 bases identical to TRBD1. The CDR3 sequence is 15 residues long. Trimming cost V 3 bases and J 3 bases; bases outside gene matches: 6. Germline CDR1 is SGDLS and CDR2 is YYNGEE. CDR3 loop: CASSGPGQGDYGYTF. CDR3 DNA: TGTGCCAGCAGCGGACCGGGACAGGGAGACTATGGCTACACCTTC.

This clonotype was seen a single time. The chain employs TRBV12-3 or TRBV12-4 and TRBJ1-2; TRBD1 might be the D (5 bases). The CDR3 has 13 amino acids. Trimming took 3 bases from V and 3 from J, leaving 8 bases between them. CDR3 DNA: TGTGCCAGCAGTTTGTCAGGGTACTATGGCTACACCTTC. Amino acid sequence: CASSLSGYYGYTF.

This clonotype appeared a few times. CDR3 loop: CASSTGQGNTIYF. The CDR3, as DNA: TGTGCCAGCAGCACCGGACAGGGAAACACCATATATTTT. This chain links TRBV11-3 with TRBJ1-3, with a possible D match to TRBD1 (6 bases). The CDR3 totals 13 residues. Germline CDR1 and CDR2: SGHNT and YENEEA. V lost 5 bases, J lost 4 bases, and 9 bases lay in between.

The rearrangement joins TRBV7-9 to TRBJ2-7; D is perhaps TRBD1 (5 bases). The CDR3 is made up of 15 amino acids. Germline CDR1 SEHNR, CDR2 FQNEAQ (reference sequence). V lost 4 bases and J 6 bases, leaving 19 bases between the germline ends. As DNA, the CDR3 is TGTGCCAGCAGCTCGACGACAGATATGGGGTCCGAGCAGTACTTC. This translates into CASSSTTDMGSEQYF.

This clonotype turned up a few times. The chain combines TRBV28 with TRBJ2-3; D is possibly TRBD1 or TRBD2 (6 bases each). Germline assignment: CDR1 MDHEN and CDR2 SYDVKM. CDR3 length: 14 residues. Trimming took off 2 bases at V and 4 bases at J, with 10 bases between the two ends. The CDR3 DNA reads TGTGCCAGCAGTTTAGGGGGGCCGGCAGATACGCAGTATTTT. Its protein product is CASSLGGPADTQYF. Full variable domain (outside the CDR3, taken from reference TRBV28 and TRBJ2-3): DVKVTQSSRYLVKRTGEKVFLECVQDMDHENMFWYRQDPGLGLRLIYFSYDVKMKEKGDIPEGYSVSREKKERFSLILESASTNQTSMYLCASSLGGPADTQYFGPGTRLTVL.

The J gene is TRBJ2-3, the V gene TRBV7-2; 9 bases are shared with TRBD2. CDR1 and CDR2 (germline): SGHTA, FQGNSA. After removal of 1 base from V and 2 bases from J, the junction contained 4 bases not matched to a gene. This CDR3 region has 16 residues. DNA of the CDR3: TGTGCCAGCAGCTTAGTTGGCGGGGGGGCCACAGATACGCAGTATTTT. Its translation is CASSLVGGGATDTQYF.

In this sample, this clonotype turned up a few times. The rearrangement links TRBV24-1 to TRBJ2-2; D perhaps matches TRBD2 (6 bases). V was pared by 9 bases and J by 2 bases, with 12 bases between. Germline CDR1 and CDR2: KGHDR and SFDVKD. This CDR3 spans 14 amino acids. CDR3 residues: CATGGTANTGELFF. The CDR3 DNA is TGTGCCACCGGCGGGACGGCCAACACCGGGGAGCTGTTTTTT.

This clonotype was counted between two and nine times. The J gene is TRBJ1-1, the V gene TRBV27; a possible D gene is TRBD1 (6 bases). CDR1 and CDR2 (germline): MNHEY, SMNVEV (reference sequence). Deletions cut 6 bases from V and 1 base from J, with 9 bases between. This CDR3 is 13 amino acids long. CDR3 region: CASSVGANTEAFF. The CDR3 DNA reads as TGTGCCAGCAGCGTGGGGGCGAACACTGAAGCTTTCTTT.

This clonotype was seen a few times. The chain employs TRBV7-9 and TRBJ1-2, with D uncertain. V dropped 1 base and J dropped 7 bases, with 16 bases sitting between them. The CDR3 consists of 15 residues. The V gene's germline CDR1 is SEHNR and CDR2 FQNEAQ (reference sequence). CDR3 loop: CASSLDFQMLRGYTF. In DNA, the CDR3 is TGTGCCAGCAGCTTAGATTTCCAGATGCTTCGTGGCTACACCTTC. The full variable domain, its missing parts supplied by reference TRBV7-9 and TRBJ1-2, is DTGVSQNPRHKITKRGQNVTFRCDPISEHNRLYWYRQTLGQGPEFLTYFQNEAQLEKSRLLSDRFSAERPKGSFSTLEIQRTEQGDSAMYLCASSLDFQMLRGYTFGSGTRLTVV.

This clonotype came up a few times. The chain employs TRBV7-2 and TRBJ2-4; the D gene could be TRBD1 or TRBD2 (5 bases each). The CDR3 runs 17 residues. In germline, CDR1 is SGHTA, CDR2 FQGNSA. Trimming stripped 5 bases from V and 0 bases from J, with 17 bases between. CDR3 region: CASSPEGRAKAKNIQYF. The CDR3 DNA sequence: TGTGCCAGCAGCCCCGAGGGCAGGGCCAAAGCCAAAAACATTCAGTACTTC. Full variable domain (rest looked up from reference TRBV7-2 and TRBJ2-4): GAGVSQSPSNKVTEKGKDVELRCDPISGHTALYWYRQSLGQGLEFLIYFQGNSAPDKSGLPSDRFSAERTGGSVSTLTIQRTQQEDSAVYLCASSPEGRAKAKNIQYFGAGTRLSVL.

This chain connects TRBV27 to TRBJ1-6; no firm D call. Germline V gene sequence: CDR1 MNHEY, CDR2 SMNVEV (reference sequence). V dropped 7 bases and J dropped 9 bases, with 16 bases sitting between them. The CDR3 sequence is 14 residues long. The CDR3 sequence is CASTLSSPLSPLHF. The DNA for the CDR3 is TGTGCCAGCACCCTGAGCTCGCCCCTTTCACCCCTCCACTTT.

The chain is built from TRBV6-5 and TRBJ2-3, with 14 bases matching TRBD2. CDR1 MNHEY and CDR2 SVGAGI come from the germline V gene. The CDR3 spans 18 residues. With 2 bases clipped from V and 0 bases from J, the junction kept 4 bases outside the gene matches. DNA of the CDR3: TGTGCCAGCAGTTACGGGACTAGCGGGGGAGATAGCACAGATACGCAGTATTTT. It specifies CASSYGTSGGDSTDTQYF.

The chain couples TRBV7-8 to TRBJ2-7; TRBD2 is a possible D gene (5 bases). CDR1 and CDR2 from the germline V gene are SGHVS and FQNEAQ. There are 15 residues in the CDR3. V was pared by 2 bases and J by 3 bases, with 14 bases between. The CDR3 nucleotides read TGTGCCAGCAGCTTATCTAGGGAGTCCTACTACGAGCAGTACTTC. Its translation: CASSLSRESYYEQYF.

This clonotype was found a few times. The chain recombines TRBV2 with TRBJ2-6, with TRBD1 identical over 10 bases. The CDR3 totals 16 residues. V dropped 3 bases and J dropped 1; count of bases not matched to a gene: 0. CDR1 SNHLY and CDR2 FYNNEI come from the germline V gene. The CDR3 here is CASSEGQGSGANVLTF. The CDR3 nucleotides are TGTGCCAGCAGTGAGGGACAGGGGTCTGGGGCCAACGTCCTGACTTTC.

This clonotype was counted once. V and J are TRBV9 and TRBJ2-5, with D perhaps given as TRBD1 or TRBD2 (5 bases each). The CDR3 is 16 amino acids. Germline CDR1 reads SGDLS; CDR2 reads YYNGEE. V was clipped by 3 bases and J by 1 base, with 16 bases between them. The CDR3 region is CASSEGTHSSQETQYF. The CDR3 DNA follows: TGTGCCAGCAGCGAGGGGACGCACAGCTCCCAAGAGACCCAGTACTTC.

This clonotype was seen a few times. The chain has TRBV4-1 and TRBJ1-2, with TRBD1 matching 7 bases. Germline V gene data show CDR1 as MGHRA and CDR2 as YSYEKL. This CDR3 comprises 14 residues. The V and J ends lost 3 bases and 4 bases, in that order; junction bases with no gene match: 5. For the CDR3, the DNA is TGCGCCAGCAGCCAGAGCCGGGACAGCTATGGCTACACCTTC. This codes for CASSQSRDSYGYTF.